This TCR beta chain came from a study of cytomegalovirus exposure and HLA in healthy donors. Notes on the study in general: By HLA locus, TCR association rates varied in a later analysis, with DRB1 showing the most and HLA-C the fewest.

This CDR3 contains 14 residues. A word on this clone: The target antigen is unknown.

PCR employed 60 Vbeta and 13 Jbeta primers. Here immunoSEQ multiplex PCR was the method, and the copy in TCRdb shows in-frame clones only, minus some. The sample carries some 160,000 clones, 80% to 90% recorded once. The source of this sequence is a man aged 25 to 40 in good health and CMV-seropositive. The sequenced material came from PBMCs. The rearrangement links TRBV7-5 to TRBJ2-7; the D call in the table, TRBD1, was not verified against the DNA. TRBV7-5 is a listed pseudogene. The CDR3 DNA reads TGTGCCAGAAGCTTACGGGACAGAAAATACGAGCAGTACTTC. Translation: CARSLRDRKYEQYF.